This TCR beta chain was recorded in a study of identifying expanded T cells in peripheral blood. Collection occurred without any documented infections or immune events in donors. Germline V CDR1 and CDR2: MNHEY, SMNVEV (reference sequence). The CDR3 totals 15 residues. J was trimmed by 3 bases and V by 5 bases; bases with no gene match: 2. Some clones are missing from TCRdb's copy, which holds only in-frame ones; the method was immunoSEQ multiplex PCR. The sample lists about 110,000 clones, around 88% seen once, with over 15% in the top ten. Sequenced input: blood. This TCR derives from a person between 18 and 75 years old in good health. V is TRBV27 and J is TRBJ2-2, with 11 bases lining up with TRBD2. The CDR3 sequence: CASSLAGGYTGELFF. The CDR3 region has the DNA TGTGCCAGCAGTCTAGCGGGGGGTTACACCGGGGAGCTGTTTTTT.